This passage covers 2 T cell receptor beta chains from one sample sequenced in a study of shared clonotypes between healthy human individuals. Sequenced by immunoSEQ multiplex PCR; TCRdb stores in-frame clones only, minus some. This table has around 2.5 million clones, roughly 93% appearing once. The specimen was naive CD4+ T cells from PBMCs. Sample subset: CD45RA+ positively selected. Source of these receptors: a man between 18 and 29 years old in good health. Some clones in this sample may be carry-over from other donors' samples.

V gene TRBV7-2 combines with J gene TRBJ2-1, with D maybe TRBD2 (6 bases). The V gene's germline CDR1 is SGHTA and CDR2 FQGNSA. Trimming cost V 6 bases and J 8 bases, with 20 bases left between them. The CDR3 is made up of 15 amino acids. CDR3 DNA sequence: TGTGCCAGCAGAATTAAGGCGGGAATCTTCTATGAGCAGTTCTTC. It translates to CASRIKAGIFYEQFF.

The chain couples TRBV6-1 to TRBJ2-5; D is uncertain. Germline V gene data show CDR1 as MNHNS and CDR2 as SASEGT. V was clipped by 11 bases and J by 5 bases, with 9 bases between them. The CDR3 contains 10 residues. This CDR3 reads CAVSTETQYF. CDR3 sequence (DNA): TGTGCCGTTTCCACGGAGACCCAGTACTTC.